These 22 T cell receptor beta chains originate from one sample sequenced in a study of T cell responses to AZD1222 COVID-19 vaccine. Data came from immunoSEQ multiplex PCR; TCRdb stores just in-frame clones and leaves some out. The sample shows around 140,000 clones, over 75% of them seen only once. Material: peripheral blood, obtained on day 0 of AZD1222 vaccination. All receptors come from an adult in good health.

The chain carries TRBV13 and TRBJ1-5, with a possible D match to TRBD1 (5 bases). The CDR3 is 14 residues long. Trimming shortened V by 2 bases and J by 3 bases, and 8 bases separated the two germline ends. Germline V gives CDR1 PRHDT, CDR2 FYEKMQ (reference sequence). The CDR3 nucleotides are TGTGCCAGCAGCTTAAACAGGATCAATCAGCCCCAGCATTTT. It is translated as CASSLNRINQPQHF. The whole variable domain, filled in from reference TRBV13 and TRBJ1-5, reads AAGVIQSPRHLIKEKRETATLKCYPIPRHDTVYWYQQGPGQDPQFLISFYEKMQSDKGSIPDRFSAQQFSDYHSELNMSSLELGDSALYFCASSLNRINQPQHFGDGTRLSIL.

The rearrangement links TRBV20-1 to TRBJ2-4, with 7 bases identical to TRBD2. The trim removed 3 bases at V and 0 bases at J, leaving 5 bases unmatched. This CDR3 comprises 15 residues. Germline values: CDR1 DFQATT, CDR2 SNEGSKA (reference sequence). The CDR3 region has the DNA TGCAGTGCTAGTACCGGACTAGGAGCCAAAAACATTCAGTACTTC. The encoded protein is CSASTGLGAKNIQYF.

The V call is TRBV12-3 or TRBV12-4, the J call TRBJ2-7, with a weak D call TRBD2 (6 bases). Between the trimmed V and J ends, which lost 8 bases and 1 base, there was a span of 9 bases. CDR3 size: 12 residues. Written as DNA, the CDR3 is TGTGCCAGCGTAGCGGATTCCTACGAGCAGTACTTC. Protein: CASVADSYEQYF.

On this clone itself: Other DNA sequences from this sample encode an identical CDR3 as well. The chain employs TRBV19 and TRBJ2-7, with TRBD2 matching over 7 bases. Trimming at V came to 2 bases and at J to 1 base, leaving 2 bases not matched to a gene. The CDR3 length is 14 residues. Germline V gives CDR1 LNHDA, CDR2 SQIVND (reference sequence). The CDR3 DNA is TGTGCCAGTAGTATAACGGGGGGATCCTACGAGCAGTACTTC. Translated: CASSITGGSYEQYF.

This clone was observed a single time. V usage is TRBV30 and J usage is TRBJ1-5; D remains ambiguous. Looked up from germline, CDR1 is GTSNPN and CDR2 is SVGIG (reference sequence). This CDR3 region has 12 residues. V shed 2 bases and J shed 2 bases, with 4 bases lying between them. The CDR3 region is CAWSNGNQPQHF. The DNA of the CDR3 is TGTGCCTGGAGTAACGGCAATCAGCCCCAGCATTTT.

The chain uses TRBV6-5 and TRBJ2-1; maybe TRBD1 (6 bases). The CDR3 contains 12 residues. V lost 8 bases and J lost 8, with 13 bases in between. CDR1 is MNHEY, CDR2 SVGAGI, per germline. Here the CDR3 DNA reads TGTGCCAGCTCCCGGACAGCCCATGAGCAGTTCTTC. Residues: CASSRTAHEQFF.

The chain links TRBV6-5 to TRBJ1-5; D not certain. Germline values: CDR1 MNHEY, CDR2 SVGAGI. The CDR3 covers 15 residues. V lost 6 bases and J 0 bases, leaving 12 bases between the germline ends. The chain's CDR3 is CASSSGPHSNQPQHF. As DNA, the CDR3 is TGTGCCAGCAGCTCCGGCCCACATAGCAATCAGCCCCAGCATTTT.

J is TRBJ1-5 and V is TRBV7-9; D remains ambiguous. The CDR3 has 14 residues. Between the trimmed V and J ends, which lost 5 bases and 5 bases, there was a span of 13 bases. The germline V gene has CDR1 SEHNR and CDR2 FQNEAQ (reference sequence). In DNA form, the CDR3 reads TGTGCCAGCAGCGACAACGGGATTGATCAGCCCCAGCATTTT. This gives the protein CASSDNGIDQPQHF.

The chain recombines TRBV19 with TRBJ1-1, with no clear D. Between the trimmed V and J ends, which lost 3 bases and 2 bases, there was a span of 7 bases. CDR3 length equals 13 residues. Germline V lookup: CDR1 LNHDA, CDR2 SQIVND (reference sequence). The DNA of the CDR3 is TGTGCCAGTAGTATGGGAGCAAACACTGAAGCTTTCTTT. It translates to CASSMGANTEAFF.

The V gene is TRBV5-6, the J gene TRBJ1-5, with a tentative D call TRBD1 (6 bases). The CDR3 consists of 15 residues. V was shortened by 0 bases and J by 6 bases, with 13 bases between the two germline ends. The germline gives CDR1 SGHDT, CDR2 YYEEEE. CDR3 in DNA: TGTGCCAGCAGCTTGGCTGGGGGCGCGGGTCAGCCCCAGCATTTT. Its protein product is CASSLAGGAGQPQHF.

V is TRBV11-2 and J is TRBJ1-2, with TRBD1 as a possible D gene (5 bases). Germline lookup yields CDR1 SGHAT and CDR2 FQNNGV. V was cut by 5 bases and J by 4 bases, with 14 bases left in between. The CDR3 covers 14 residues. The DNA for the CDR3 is TGTGCCAGCAGCGCCGGGACCTGGCCCTATGGCTACACCTTC. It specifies CASSAGTWPYGYTF.

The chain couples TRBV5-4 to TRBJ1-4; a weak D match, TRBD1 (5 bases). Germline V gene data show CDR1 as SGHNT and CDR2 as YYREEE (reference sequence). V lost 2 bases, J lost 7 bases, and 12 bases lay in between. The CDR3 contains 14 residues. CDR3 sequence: CASSFQGGGEKLFF. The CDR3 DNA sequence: TGTGCCAGCAGCTTTCAGGGTGGAGGTGAAAAACTGTTTTTT.

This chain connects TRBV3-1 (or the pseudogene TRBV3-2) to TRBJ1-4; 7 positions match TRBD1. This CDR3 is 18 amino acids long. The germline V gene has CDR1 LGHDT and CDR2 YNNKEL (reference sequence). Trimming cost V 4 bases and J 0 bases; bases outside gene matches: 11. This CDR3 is CASSLRYRGRATNEKLFF. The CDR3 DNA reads TGTGCCAGCAGCCTCCGGTACAGGGGTAGGGCAACTAATGAAAAACTGTTTTTT.

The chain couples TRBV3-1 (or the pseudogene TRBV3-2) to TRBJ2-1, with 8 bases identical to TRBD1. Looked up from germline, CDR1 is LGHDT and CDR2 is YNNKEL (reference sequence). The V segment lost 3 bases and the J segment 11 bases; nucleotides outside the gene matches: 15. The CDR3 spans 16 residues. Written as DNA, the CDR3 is TGTGCCAGCAGCCACTCGACGGCAGGGGGCCCCCATAAGCAGTTCTTC. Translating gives CASSHSTAGGPHKQFF.

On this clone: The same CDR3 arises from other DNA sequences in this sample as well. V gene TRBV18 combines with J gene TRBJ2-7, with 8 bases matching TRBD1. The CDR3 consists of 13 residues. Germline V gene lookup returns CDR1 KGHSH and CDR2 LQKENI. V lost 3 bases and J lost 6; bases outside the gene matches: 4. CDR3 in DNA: TGTGCCAGCTCACCTGGACAGGGCCTCGAGCAGTACTTC. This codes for CASSPGQGLEQYF.

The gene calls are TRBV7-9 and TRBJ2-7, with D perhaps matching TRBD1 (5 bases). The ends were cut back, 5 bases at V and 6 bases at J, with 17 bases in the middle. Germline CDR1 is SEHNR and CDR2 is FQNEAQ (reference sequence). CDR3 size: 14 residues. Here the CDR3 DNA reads TGTGCCAGCAGCCCGCGGACAAGTTTGATCGAGCAGTACTTC. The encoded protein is CASSPRTSLIEQYF.

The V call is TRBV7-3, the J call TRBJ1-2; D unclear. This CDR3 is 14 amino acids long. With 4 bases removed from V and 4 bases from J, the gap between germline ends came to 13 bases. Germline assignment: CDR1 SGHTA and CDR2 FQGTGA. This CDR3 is CASSSVTALYGYTF. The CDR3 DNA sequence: TGTGCCAGCAGCTCCGTGACGGCCCTCTATGGCTACACCTTC.

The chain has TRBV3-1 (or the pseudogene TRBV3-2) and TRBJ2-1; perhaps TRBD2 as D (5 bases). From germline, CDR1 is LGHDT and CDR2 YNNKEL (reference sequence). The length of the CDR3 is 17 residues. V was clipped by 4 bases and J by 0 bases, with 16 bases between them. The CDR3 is CASSLPASSSSYNEQFF. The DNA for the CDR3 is TGTGCCAGCAGCCTCCCAGCTAGCTCAAGCTCCTACAATGAGCAGTTCTTC.

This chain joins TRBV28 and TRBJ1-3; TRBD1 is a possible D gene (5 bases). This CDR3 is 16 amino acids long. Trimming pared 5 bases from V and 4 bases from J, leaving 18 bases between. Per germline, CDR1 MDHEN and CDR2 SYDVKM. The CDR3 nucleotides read TGTGCCAGCAGTCCAACCGGCGCGACAGAAGGAAACACCATATATTTT. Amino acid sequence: CASSPTGATEGNTIYF.

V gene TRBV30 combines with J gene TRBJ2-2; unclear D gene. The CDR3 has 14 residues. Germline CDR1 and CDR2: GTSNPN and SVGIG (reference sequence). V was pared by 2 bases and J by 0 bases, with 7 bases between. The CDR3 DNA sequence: TGTGCCTGGAGTCCGGGTCCGAACACCGGGGAGCTGTTTTTT. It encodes CAWSPGPNTGELFF.

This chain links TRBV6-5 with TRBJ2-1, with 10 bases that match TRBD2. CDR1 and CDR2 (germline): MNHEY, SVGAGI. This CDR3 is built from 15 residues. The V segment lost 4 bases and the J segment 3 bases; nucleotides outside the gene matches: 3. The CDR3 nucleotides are TGTGCCAGCAGTTCTAGCGGGGGCCTCTACAATGAGCAGTTCTTC. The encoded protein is CASSSSGGLYNEQFF.

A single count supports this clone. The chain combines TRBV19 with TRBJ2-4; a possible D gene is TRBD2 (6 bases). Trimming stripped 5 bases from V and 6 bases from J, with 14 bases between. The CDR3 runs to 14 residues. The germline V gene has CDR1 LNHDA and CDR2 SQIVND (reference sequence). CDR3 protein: CASSRSGVGNIQYF. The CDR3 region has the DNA TGTGCCAGTAGTCGTTCGGGAGTGGGAAACATTCAGTACTTC.